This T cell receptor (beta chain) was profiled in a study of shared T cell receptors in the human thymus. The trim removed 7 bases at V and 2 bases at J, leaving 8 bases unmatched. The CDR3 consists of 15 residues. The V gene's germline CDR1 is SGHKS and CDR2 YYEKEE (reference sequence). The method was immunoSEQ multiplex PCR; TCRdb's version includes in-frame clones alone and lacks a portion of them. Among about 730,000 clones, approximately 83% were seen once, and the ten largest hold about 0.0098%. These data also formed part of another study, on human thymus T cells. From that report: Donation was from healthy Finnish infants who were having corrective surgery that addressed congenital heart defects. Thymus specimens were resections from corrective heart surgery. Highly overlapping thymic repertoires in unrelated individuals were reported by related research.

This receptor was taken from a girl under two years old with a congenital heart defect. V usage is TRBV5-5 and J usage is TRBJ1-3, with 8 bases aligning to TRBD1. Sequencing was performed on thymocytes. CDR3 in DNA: TGTGCCAGCGGCACCCGGACAGGGACTGGAAACACCATATATTTT. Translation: CASGTRTGTGNTIYF.